The source of this T cell receptor beta chain is a study of blood T cell repertoires in COVID-19. Study context: COVID-19 samples from acute and convalescent phases originated in the United States, Italy and Spain. The cDNA or gDNA used as material had been derived from T cells, B-cell-depleted T cells, or PBMCs.

This clone was observed a few times. As originally analysed: Scientists estimated how many nucleated cells there were by amplifying reference gene primers. Method: immunoSEQ multiplex PCR; TCRdb's copy keeps in-frame clones and lacks some. V, J and clone size are taken as reported in that table, and D and trimming were inferred from the DNA itself. The sample carries about 220,000 clones, 80% to 85% recorded once. Trimming took off 1 base at V and 2 bases at J, with 15 bases between the two ends. Germline CDR1 reads SGHDT; CDR2 reads YYEEEE. This CDR3 region has 16 residues. The chain is built from TRBV5-6 and TRBJ1-2; the D gene is possibly TRBD1 (6 bases). Sequenced input: peripheral blood. The source is a woman aged 55-70 years with acute or convalescent COVID-19. CDR3 bases: TGTGCCAGCAGCTTGCGGGCAAAACAGGGAAACTATGGCTACACCTTC. Protein: CASSLRAKQGNYGYTF.